This is a list of T cell receptor beta chains from one sample in a study of blood T cell repertoires in COVID-19. Libraries were prepared by immunoSEQ multiplex PCR; TCRdb keeps only in-frame clonotypes and omits some of them. Of 400,000 to 550,000 clones in the sample, roughly 89% were seen once. The sample was peripheral blood. The receptors shown here come from a woman under 40 with acute or convalescent COVID-19. The CDR3 runs from the conserved cysteine through the conserved F or W. D genes are given only for firm matches. Some rows have no size entry. The others give once, few or many, or a class for an expanded clone.

j_call	cdr3_length	d_call	clone_size	v_call	cdr3_aa	cdr3_nt
TRBJ2-7	14	NA	NA	TRBV28	CASSPAGGVNEQYF	TGTGCCAGCAGTCCAGCCGGAGGGGTCAACGAGCAGTACTTC
TRBJ1-6	14	TRBD1	once	TRBV5-1	CASSRGTEDSPLHF	TGCGCCAGCAGCCGCGGGACAGAGGATTCACCCCTCCACTTT
TRBJ2-1	17	NA	NA	TRBV2	CASSLEALGGRRNEQFF	TGTGCCAGCAGTCTTGAAGCGTTGGGGGGGCGCAGGAATGAGCAGTTCTTC
TRBJ2-3	16	NA	NA	TRBV5-1	CASSQLEQVGGNTQYF	TGCGCCAGCAGCCAACTGGAGCAAGTGGGGGGAAATACGCAGTATTTT
TRBJ2-5	15	NA	NA	TRBV15	CATSRARRPEETQYF	TGTGCCACCAGTAGAGCGAGGAGACCGGAGGAGACCCAGTACTTC
TRBJ2-3	14	NA	few	TRBV5-1	CASSVTNKEDTQYF	TGCGCCAGCAGCGTAACTAATAAGGAGGATACGCAGTATTTT
TRBJ2-3	15	TRBD2	once	TRBV9	CASSVVGGSADTQYF	TGTGCCAGCAGCGTAGTAGGCGGGAGTGCAGATACGCAGTATTTT
TRBJ2-1	16	TRBD1	NA	TRBV7-6	CASSSSPGGLGDEQFF	TGTGCCAGCAGCTCGAGCCCAGGGGGTCTTGGGGATGAGCAGTTCTTC
TRBJ2-1	14	NA	NA	TRBV10-2	CASSERDKPLEQFF	TGCGCCAGCAGTGAAAGGGACAAGCCACTTGAGCAGTTCTTC
TRBJ2-1	12	NA	once	TRBV4-1	CASRAKSGEQFF	TGCGCCAGCAGAGCGAAGAGCGGTGAGCAGTTCTTC
TRBJ1-1	12	NA	few	TRBV25-1	CASRWGDTEAFF	TGTGCCAGCAGGTGGGGGGACACTGAAGCTTTCTTT
TRBJ2-5	14	NA	NA	TRBV12-5	CASGSPGPQETQYF	TGTGCTAGTGGTTCCCCGGGTCCCCAAGAGACCCAGTACTTC
TRBJ2-1	18	TRBD1	many	TRBV24-1	CATSDAGAPGGSYNEQFF	TGTGCCACCAGTGACGCCGGCGCGCCAGGGGGCTCCTACAATGAGCAGTTCTTC
TRBJ2-1	11	TRBD2	NA	TRBV28	CASSRRLAAFF	TGTGCCAGCAGCCGCCGACTAGCGGCGTTCTTC
TRBJ1-3	14	NA	NA	TRBV18	CASSSYYSGNTIYF	TGTGCCAGCTCATCCTACTACTCTGGAAACACCATATATTTT
TRBJ1-3	15	NA	NA	TRBV6-2/TRBV6-3	CASSWDGSSGNTIYF	TGTGCCAGCAGCTGGGACGGGAGCTCTGGAAACACCATATATTTT
TRBJ2-2	12	NA	NA	TRBV12-3/TRBV12-4	CASSFSGGELFF	TGTGCCAGCAGTTTCAGCGGCGGGGAGCTGTTTTTT
TRBJ1-1	15	NA	NA	TRBV11-2	CASSFGPNMNTEAFF	TGTGCCAGCAGCTTTGGGCCTAACATGAACACTGAAGCTTTCTTT
TRBJ1-3	14	NA	NA	TRBV7-9	CASSKGFRRDTIYF	TGTGCCAGCTCGAAGGGGTTTAGGCGAGACACCATATATTTT
TRBJ2-3	14	TRBD2	NA	TRBV2	CASKLLADTDTQYF	TGTGCCAGCAAGTTACTAGCGGACACAGATACGCAGTATTTT
TRBJ2-7	12	NA	NA	TRBV10-3	CATHNKSHEQYF	TGTGCCACGCACAATAAATCCCACGAGCAGTACTTC
TRBJ2-3	13	NA	NA	TRBV10-1	CAGLPLPTDTQYF	TGCGCCGGACTCCCATTACCTACAGATACGCAGTATTTT
TRBJ2-3	18	NA	NA	TRBV11-2	CASSPPRGWRRSTDTQYF	TGTGCCAGCAGCCCTCCCCGGGGATGGCGGAGGAGCACAGATACGCAGTATTTT
TRBJ1-1	16	NA	NA	TRBV9	CASKPFRGGANTEAFF	TGTGCCAGCAAACCCTTTCGGGGAGGGGCGAACACTGAAGCTTTCTTT
TRBJ2-5	16	NA	NA	TRBV6-2/TRBV6-3	CASSNPTQDNQETQYF	TGTGCCAGCAGTAACCCAACGCAGGACAACCAAGAGACCCAGTACTTC
TRBJ2-1	15	TRBD1	NA	TRBV5-1	CASSLQGPVLNEQFF	TGCGCCAGCAGCTTACAGGGGCCCGTCCTCAATGAGCAGTTCTTC
TRBJ2-7	15	NA	NA	TRBV5-1	CASSPGGSFKGEQYF	TGCGCCAGCAGTCCCGGGGGATCTTTTAAGGGCGAGCAGTACTTC
TRBJ1-1	14	NA	NA	TRBV4-2	CASSQDLGGAGAFF	TGTGCCAGCAGCCAAGATTTGGGAGGGGCAGGAGCTTTCTTT
TRBJ2-2	15	NA	NA	TRBV6-5	CASKTGRRVSGELFF	TGTGCCAGCAAAACAGGGAGAAGAGTCTCCGGGGAGCTGTTTTTT
TRBJ1-1	13	NA	NA	TRBV10-3	CAIRQGRGTEAFF	TGTGCCATCAGACAGGGAAGAGGCACTGAAGCTTTCTTT
TRBJ1-5	13	NA	NA	TRBV7-9	CASATQGNQPQHF	TGTGCCAGCGCGACACAGGGAAATCAGCCCCAGCATTTT
TRBJ2-3	14	NA	once	TRBV5-8	CASSLRFATDTQYF	TGTGCCAGCAGCCTTAGATTCGCCACAGATACGCAGTATTTT
TRBJ1-2	12	NA	once	TRBV29-1	CSVVQGTYGYTF	TGCAGCGTTGTCCAGGGGACCTATGGCTACACCTTC
TRBJ2-5	13	NA	NA	TRBV10-3	CAISLTGRETQYF	TGTGCCATCAGCTTGACAGGAAGGGAGACCCAGTACTTC
TRBJ2-5	16	TRBD2	NA	TRBV4-1	CASSQSFGGAPGTQYF	TGCGCCAGCAGCCAGTCTTTCGGGGGGGCCCCTGGGACCCAGTACTTC
TRBJ2-7	15	NA	NA	TRBV28	CASSGLRGRSYEQYF	TGTGCCAGCAGTGGTCTCAGGGGCAGGTCCTACGAGCAGTACTTC
TRBJ2-5	17	TRBD2	NA	TRBV5-4	CASSPKRGLAVEETQYF	TGTGCCAGCAGCCCCAAACGCGGACTAGCAGTTGAAGAGACCCAGTACTTC
TRBJ2-1	15	TRBD2	NA	TRBV3-1/TRBV3-2	CASSQDGGGGDEQFF	TGTGCCAGCAGCCAAGATGGCGGGGGAGGGGATGAGCAGTTCTTC
TRBJ2-1	14	NA	few	TRBV6-5	CASSSHPINNEQFF	TGTGCCAGCAGTTCACACCCAATTAACAATGAGCAGTTCTTC
TRBJ2-3	16	TRBD1	NA	TRBV25-1	CASSEDRGGSTDTQYF	TGTGCCAGCAGTGAGGACAGGGGCGGAAGCACAGATACGCAGTATTTT
TRBJ1-2	17	NA	NA	TRBV5-1	CASSLDPQGGRNYGYTF	TGCGCCAGCAGCTTGGACCCTCAGGGAGGCCGTAACTATGGCTACACCTTC